A selection of T cell receptor beta chains follows, all from one sample in a study of blood T cell repertoires in COVID-19. Profiling relied on immunoSEQ multiplex PCR, and the TCRdb table lists in-frame clones only, not all of them. The repertoire holds approximately 60,000 clones, with about 88% as singletons. Sequencing input: peripheral blood. The receptors shown here come from a man in his 70s with active COVID-19. Both conserved end residues are part of each CDR3. The D gene is left open where the match is weak. Some rows mark clone size as missing; the rest say once, few, many or name a class of expanded clone.

TRBV6-5	-	TRBJ1-2	-	TGTGCCAGCAGTTACTCGAGTCTGGGGCGCTATGGCTACACCTTC	CASSYSSLGRYGYTF
TRBV5-4	TRBD2	TRBJ2-5	-	TGTGCCAGCAGCCTCGGAGGTAGCGGGAGATTTATGGAGACCCAGTACTTC	CASSLGGSGRFMETQYF
TRBV5-5	-	TRBJ2-5	-	TGTGCCAGCAGCGGTTTGGGGCAGACCCAGTACTTC	CASSGLGQTQYF
TRBV19	-	TRBJ1-1	few	TGTGCCAGTAGTATAGTTGCAGGGAACACTGAAGCTTTCTTT	CASSIVAGNTEAFF
TRBV30	-	TRBJ2-2	-	TGTGCCTGGAGTCCAGGAGGCGGCGGGGAGCTGTTTTTT	CAWSPGGGGELFF
TRBV11-2	-	TRBJ1-1	-	TGTGCCAGCAGCTTAGGGGGCTATCGCACTGAAGCTTTCTTT	CASSLGGYRTEAFF
TRBV7-2	TRBD2	TRBJ2-1	-	TGTGCCAGCAGCTATATGGGACTAGCGGGGCATGAGCAGTTCTTC	CASSYMGLAGHEQFF
TRBV28	-	TRBJ2-5	few	TGTGCCAGCAGTGGTACGGGACTCCCGAACGGGGAGACCCAGTACTTC	CASSGTGLPNGETQYF
TRBV29-1	TRBD2	TRBJ2-1	-	TGCAGCGTTGTGAGGGAGGGGTGGGTGAACAATGAGCAGTTCTTC	CSVVREGWVNNEQFF
TRBV7-2	-	TRBJ1-1	-	TGTGCCAGCAGCCCCAGCCGGGTCAGCACTGAAGCTTTCTTT	CASSPSRVSTEAFF
TRBV10-3	TRBD1	TRBJ1-4	once	TGTGCCATCAGTGAGTCGACAGGGTTGGGGGAAAAACTGTTTTTT	CAISESTGLGEKLFF
TRBV24-1	TRBD1	TRBJ2-1	-	TGTGCCACCAGTGATCCCGGGACAGGGTCCTACAATGAGCAGTTCTTC	CATSDPGTGSYNEQFF
TRBV6-6	TRBD2	TRBJ2-7	once	TGTGCCAGCATCCAAGGGCTAGCGGCCTACGAGCAGTACTTC	CASIQGLAAYEQYF
TRBV10-3	-	TRBJ2-7	-	TGTGCCATCAGTGAGTCGCAGGACGAGCAGTACTTC	CAISESQDEQYF
TRBV19	-	TRBJ2-3	-	TGTGCCAGTAGTATTACCGGGGTCACAGATACGCAGTATTTT	CASSITGVTDTQYF
TRBV7-2	TRBD1	TRBJ1-2	-	TGTGCCAGCAGACCACAAGGGGGACAGGGGTTTTTCAAGGGCTATGGCTACACCTTC	CASRPQGGQGFFKGYGYTF
TRBV24-1	-	TRBJ2-1	-	TGTGCCACCAGTGATTTTGGGCGGGGGCACAATGAGCAGTTCTTC	CATSDFGRGHNEQFF
TRBV12-5	-	TRBJ2-5	-	TGTGCTAGTGGCCGAGACAGTTTGGAAGAGACCCAGTACTTC	CASGRDSLEETQYF
TRBV2	-	TRBJ1-5	-	TGTGCCAGCAGTGATGGCGGCAGGGCTGGCAATCAGCCCCAGCATTTT	CASSDGGRAGNQPQHF
TRBV5-1	TRBD1	TRBJ2-2	-	TGCGCCAGCAGCTGGGGACAGGGGGCGACCGGGGAGCTGTTTTTT	CASSWGQGATGELFF
TRBV5-4	-	TRBJ2-7	-	TGTGCCAGCAGCTTGTCAGCGGCAGAGGGCTACGAGCAGTACTTC	CASSLSAAEGYEQYF
TRBV7-2	TRBD2	TRBJ2-7	-	TGTGCCAGCAGCTTAAACGGGGGGGCAGGCTACGAGCAGTACTTC	CASSLNGGAGYEQYF
TRBV5-1	TRBD1	TRBJ1-1	once	TGCGCCAGCGGGACAGCTAACACTGAAGCTTTCTTT	CASGTANTEAFF
TRBV16	TRBD2	TRBJ2-1	few	TGTGCCAGCAGCCAAGCACTAGCGGATAGACGGGGTGAGCAGTTCTTC	CASSQALADRRGEQFF
TRBV9	-	TRBJ1-3	-	TGTGCCAGCAGCGTTCGATCAGGCTCTGGAAACACCATATATTTT	CASSVRSGSGNTIYF
TRBV12-3/TRBV12-4	TRBD1	TRBJ1-5	once	TGTGCCAGCAGTTCGGACAGGAATCAGCCCCAGCATTTT	CASSSDRNQPQHF
TRBV5-4	-	TRBJ2-7	once	TGTGCCAGCAGCTTGGAACCAGGCTACGAGCAGTACTTC	CASSLEPGYEQYF
TRBV6-5	-	TRBJ1-2	-	TGTGCCAGCAGTCTCGGGGGGTCGGACCTTTATGGCTACACCTTC	CASSLGGSDLYGYTF
TRBV15	-	TRBJ2-7	-	TGTGCCACCAGCAGAGAACAGTCCTACGAGCAGTACTTC	CATSREQSYEQYF
TRBV9	-	TRBJ2-5	-	TGTGCCAGCAGCGTAGATGGACTTGCCTCAGAGACCCAGTACTTC	CASSVDGLASETQYF
TRBV28	-	TRBJ1-1	-	TGTGCCAGCAGCTTCCGTACAGAATTCTTCACTGAAGCTTTCTTT	CASSFRTEFFTEAFF
TRBV7-9	-	TRBJ2-7	-	TGTGCCAGCAGCTCCTACCCCGGAGCGATCCGATACGAGCAGTACTTC	CASSSYPGAIRYEQYF
TRBV6-5	-	TRBJ2-1	-	TGTGCCAGCAGGTTGAGACAGAACAATGAGCAGTTCTTC	CASRLRQNNEQFF
TRBV29-1	-	TRBJ2-2	-	TGCAGCGTCAGACTGGCGGAGAGGAACACCGGGGAGCTGTTTTTT	CSVRLAERNTGELFF
TRBV25-1	TRBD1	TRBJ1-1	-	TGTGCCAGCAGTCAGACAGGGTTGGGCACTGAAGCTTTCTTT	CASSQTGLGTEAFF
TRBV27	-	TRBJ2-1	-	TGTGCCAGCAGTTTCGCGGGCACAGACAATGAGCAGTTCTTC	CASSFAGTDNEQFF
TRBV2	-	TRBJ2-5	few	TGTGCCAGCAGTGAAGCATCGGAGACCCAGTACTTC	CASSEASETQYF